Included here is one TCR beta chain sequence, with context. The antigen remains unidentified. The sample originates from a study of PD-1 blockade in classical Hodgkin lymphoma. Study information: Intravenous delivery of nivolumab at 3 mg/kg to patients occurred every 2 weeks.

Overall study findings and caveats: Whereas CD4+ TCR diversity had risen significantly by C4D1, CD8+ TCR diversity had not.

The CDR3 runs to 15 residues. The V gene's germline CDR1 is SGHDN and CDR2 FVKESK. Germline trimming cut 1 base from V and 1 base from J; bases unmatched to any gene: 1. TCRdb's table, derived via immunoSEQ multiplex PCR, lists solely in-frame clones and lacks some. The sample has over 35,000 clones, around 87% seen once. With no exception, relapse followed autologous stem cell transplantation in all patients, and brentuximab vedotin exposure varied. Sequencing used peripheral blood mononuclear cells (PBMCs), obtained before the second cycle of nivolumab. The chain couples TRBV14 to TRBJ2-7, with 10 bases that match TRBD2. This clonotype was obtained from a human donor with classical Hodgkin lymphoma. CDR3: CASSQGAGGSYEQYF. CDR3 in DNA: TGTGCCAGCAGCCAAGGAGCGGGAGGGTCCTACGAGCAGTACTTC.